This TCR beta chain was profiled in a study of CD8+ T cells in alopecia areata. Study-wide background: Scoring of severity for treated patients was based on percentage of affected scalp area.

In each case, RNA was isolated and then reverse transcribed into cDNA as the sequencing template. Here immunoSEQ multiplex PCR was the method, and the copy in TCRdb shows in-frame clones only, minus some. The sample contains some 200,000 clones, around two fifths of which appear only once. Only a few counts were recorded for this clone. The antigen is not known. Study-level findings and limits: While patients received tofacitinib, many expanded lesional clones remained present in scalp and blood. Among the cells sequenced in scalp samples are also the resident alphabeta T cells of normal skin. Under tofacitinib, fewer expanded CD8+ clones appeared among the top 100 scalp clones.

V lost 1 base, J lost 2 bases, and 1 base stayed unmatched. This CDR3 region has 15 residues. The V gene's germline CDR1 is SGHAT and CDR2 FQDESV (reference sequence). As to treatment: oral pan-JAK inhibitor, 5-10 mg twice daily. The chain carries TRBV11-1 and TRBJ2-3, with TRBD1 matching over 9 bases. The input for sequencing was CD4+ T cells sorted from blood, taken around week 37, from a patient treated with tofacitinib. This TCR was sampled from a human donor with alopecia areata. CDR3 region: CASSLGTGDTDTQYF. The CDR3 DNA reads as TGTGCCAGCAGCTTAGGGACAGGGGACACAGATACGCAGTATTTT. The complete variable domain, with remaining parts taken from reference TRBV11-1 and TRBJ2-3, reads EAEVAQSPRYKITEKSQAVAFWCDPISGHATLYWYRQILGQGPELLVQFQDESVVDDSQLPKDRFSAERLKGVDSTLKIQPAELGDSAMYLCASSLGTGDTDTQYFGPGTRLTVL.